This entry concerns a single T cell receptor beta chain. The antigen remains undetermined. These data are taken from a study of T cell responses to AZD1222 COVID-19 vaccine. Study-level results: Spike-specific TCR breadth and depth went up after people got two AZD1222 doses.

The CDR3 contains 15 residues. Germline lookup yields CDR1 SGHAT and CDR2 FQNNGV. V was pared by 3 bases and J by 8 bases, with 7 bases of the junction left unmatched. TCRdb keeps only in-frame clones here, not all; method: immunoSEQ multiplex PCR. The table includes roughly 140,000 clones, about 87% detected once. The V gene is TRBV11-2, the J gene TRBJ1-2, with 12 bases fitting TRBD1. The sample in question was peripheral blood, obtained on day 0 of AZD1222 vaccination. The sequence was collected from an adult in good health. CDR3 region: CASSFRDRGPVGYTF. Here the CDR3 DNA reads TGTGCCAGCAGCTTCCGGGACAGGGGGCCCGTGGGCTACACCTTC.